Listed here are 10 T cell receptor beta chains from one sample, sequenced in a study of T cell changes during pregnancy in multiple sclerosis. This table comes from immunoSEQ multiplex PCR, and its TCRdb copy is limited to in-frame clones, with some not included. The repertoire holds about 66,000 clones, with roughly nine tenths as singletons. Sequences were derived from CD8+ T cells from peripheral blood mononuclear cells, sampled before pregnancy. Receptors originate from a female donor with multiple sclerosis, enrolled in a pregnancy study.

This sequence joins TRBV5-3 and TRBJ1-6; D may be TRBD1 (5 bases). TRBV5-3 is an ORF for which the function is uncertain. V lost 4 bases, J lost 7 bases, and 18 bases lay in between. The CDR3 covers 16 residues. The CDR3 spells CARSPTARGRNSPLHF. CDR3 coding DNA: TGTGCCAGAAGCCCGACCGCCCGGGGGAGAAATTCACCCCTCCACTTT.

The chain uses TRBV6-1 and TRBJ2-7; TRBD1 is a possible D gene (6 bases). Deletions cut 10 bases from V and 2 bases from J, with 12 bases between. This CDR3 contains 12 residues. CDR1 MNHNS and CDR2 SASEGT come from the germline V gene. The DNA of the CDR3 is TGTGCCACCAACAGGGTCACCTACGAGCAGTACTTC. This sequence encodes CATNRVTYEQYF.

The V gene is TRBV7-9, the J gene TRBJ2-5; D unresolved. The CDR3 length is 12 residues. Deletions cut 4 bases from V and 4 bases from J, with 7 bases between. Germline CDR1 and CDR2: SEHNR and FQNEAQ (reference sequence). The chain's CDR3 is CASSSLRETQYF. CDR3 nucleotides: TGTGCCAGCAGCTCACTACGAGAGACCCAGTACTTC.

The V call is TRBV9, the J call TRBJ1-2; 8 nucleotides line up with TRBD1. The trim removed 0 bases at V and 6 bases at J, leaving 10 bases unmatched. This CDR3 region has 16 residues. Germline V gives CDR1 SGDLS, CDR2 YYNGEE. Here the CDR3 reads CASSVEGTGVENGYTF. CDR3 nucleotides: TGTGCCAGCAGCGTAGAAGGGACAGGTGTAGAAAATGGCTACACCTTC. Based on the CDR3 plus reference TRBV9 and TRBJ1-2, the full variable domain is DSGVTQTPKHLITATGQRVTLRCSPRSGDLSVYWYQQSLDQGLQFLIQYYNGEERAKGNILERFSAQQFPDLHSELNLSSLELGDSALYFCASSVEGTGVENGYTFGSGTRLTVV.

The chain is built from TRBV5-1 and TRBJ2-4, with 10 positions matching TRBD1. The trim removed 3 bases at V and 2 bases at J, leaving 8 bases unmatched. The CDR3 runs 17 residues. Germline V gives CDR1 SGHRS, CDR2 YFSETQ. CDR3 protein: CASSSSDRGSSKNIQYF. The CDR3 DNA sequence: TGCGCCAGCAGCTCATCGGACAGGGGGTCCTCCAAAAACATTCAGTACTTC.

V is TRBV19 and J is TRBJ2-7; TRBD1 matches 8 bases. CDR1 is LNHDA, CDR2 SQIVND, per germline (reference sequence). The CDR3 loop spans 14 amino acids. With V trimmed by 7 bases and J by 2 bases, 7 bases remained unmatched. The CDR3 sequence: CASMGQDRAYEQYF. CDR3 DNA: TGTGCCAGTATGGGCCAGGACAGGGCCTACGAGCAGTACTTC.

The rearrangement joins TRBV2 to TRBJ2-1, with 10 nucleotides matching TRBD2. The germline CDR1 and CDR2 sequences are SNHLY and FYNNEI. The CDR3 extends over 15 amino acids. With V trimmed by 6 bases and J by 4 bases, 6 bases remained unmatched. CDR3 sequence reads: CASRPTSGVYNEQFF. The CDR3 region has the DNA TGTGCCAGCAGGCCCACTAGCGGGGTATACAATGAGCAGTTCTTC.

The chain couples TRBV18 to TRBJ1-1; 8 bases are shared with TRBD1. The germline CDR1 and CDR2 sequences are KGHSH and LQKENI. The CDR3 extends over 16 amino acids. V lost 2 bases and J lost 2; bases outside the gene matches: 7. This CDR3 is CASSPGRQGRNTEAFF. For the CDR3, the DNA is TGTGCCAGCTCACCAGGGAGACAGGGGAGAAACACTGAAGCTTTCTTT.

The rearrangement uses TRBV6-6 and TRBJ1-6, with 7 bases identical to TRBD1. Germline V gene sequence: CDR1 MNHNY, CDR2 SVGAGI (reference sequence). The CDR3 length is 15 residues. The junction had 9 bases not matched to a gene; V was cut back by 3 bases and J by 10 bases. The CDR3 reads CASSYWTGGESPLHF. The CDR3 DNA sequence: TGTGCCAGCAGTTATTGGACAGGTGGAGAGTCACCCCTCCACTTT.

This chain joins TRBV9 and TRBJ2-3, with a possible D match to TRBD1 (6 bases). Per the germline V gene, CDR1 is SGDLS and CDR2 is YYNGEE. The CDR3 consists of 16 residues. Trimming stripped 1 base from V and 0 bases from J, with 12 bases between. CDR3 nucleotides: TGTGCCAGCAGCGTATGGACAGACCCTAGCACAGATACGCAGTATTTT. Its protein product is CASSVWTDPSTDTQYF.